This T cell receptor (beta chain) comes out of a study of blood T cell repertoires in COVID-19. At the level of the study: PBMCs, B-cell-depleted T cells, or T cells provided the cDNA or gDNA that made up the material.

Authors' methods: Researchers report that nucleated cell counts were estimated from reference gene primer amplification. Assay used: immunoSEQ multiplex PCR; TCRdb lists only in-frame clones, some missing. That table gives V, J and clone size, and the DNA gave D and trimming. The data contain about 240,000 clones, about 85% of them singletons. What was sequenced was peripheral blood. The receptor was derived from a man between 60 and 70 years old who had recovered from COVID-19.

Here the CDR3 reads CASRKGTSRLEQYF. Written as DNA, the CDR3 is TGCGCCAGCAGAAAGGGGACAAGCCGGCTCGAGCAGTACTTC. The chain employs TRBV5-1 and TRBJ2-7; maybe TRBD1 (6 bases). The CDR3 covers 14 residues. Germline CDR1 is SGHRS and CDR2 is YFSETQ. Trimming shortened V by 5 bases and J by 6 bases, and 18 bases separated the two germline ends.